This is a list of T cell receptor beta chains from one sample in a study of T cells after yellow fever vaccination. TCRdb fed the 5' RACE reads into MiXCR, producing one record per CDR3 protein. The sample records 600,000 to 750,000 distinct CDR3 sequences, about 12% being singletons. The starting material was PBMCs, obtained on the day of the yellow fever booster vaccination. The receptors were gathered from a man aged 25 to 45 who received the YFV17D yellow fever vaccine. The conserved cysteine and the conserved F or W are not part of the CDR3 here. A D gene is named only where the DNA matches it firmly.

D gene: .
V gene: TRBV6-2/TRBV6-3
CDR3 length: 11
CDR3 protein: AGSALQTGELF

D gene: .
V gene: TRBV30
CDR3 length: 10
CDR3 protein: AWTDNNYGYT

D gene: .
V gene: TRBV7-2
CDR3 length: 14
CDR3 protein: ASSLAAITGANVLT

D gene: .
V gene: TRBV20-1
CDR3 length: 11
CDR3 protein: SVTRGSGTPLH

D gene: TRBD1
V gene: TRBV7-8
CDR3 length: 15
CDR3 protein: ASSPRQGSSTNEKLF

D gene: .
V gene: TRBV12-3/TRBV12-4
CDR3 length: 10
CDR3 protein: ASRQTGGEQY

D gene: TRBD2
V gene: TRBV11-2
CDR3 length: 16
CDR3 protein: ASSVRLAGGGSTDTQY

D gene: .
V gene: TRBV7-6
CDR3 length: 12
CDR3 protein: ASSLVTLGYEQY

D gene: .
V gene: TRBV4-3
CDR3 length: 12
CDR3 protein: ASSQRFPAYEQY

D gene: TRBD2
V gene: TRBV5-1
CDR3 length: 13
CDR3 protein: ASSPGGTVTSEQY

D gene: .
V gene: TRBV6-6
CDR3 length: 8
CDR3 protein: ASGPGRED

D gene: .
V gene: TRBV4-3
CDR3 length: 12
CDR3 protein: ASSQELGYNEQF

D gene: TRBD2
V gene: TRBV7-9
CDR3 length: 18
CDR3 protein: ASSLAPGGAATKNTGELF